Below, 14 T cell receptor beta chains from the same sample are listed, as sequenced in a study of blood T cell repertoires in COVID-19. Assay: immunoSEQ multiplex PCR; the TCRdb copy retains only in-frame clones and omits some. The data contain about 130,000 clones, more than 70% of them singletons. The specimen was peripheral blood. Receptors originate from a woman younger than 45 who had recovered from COVID-19.

The rearrangement links TRBV12-3 or TRBV12-4 to TRBJ2-5; maybe TRBD2 (5 bases). V shed 3 bases and J shed 4 bases, with 6 bases lying between them. This CDR3 spans 12 amino acids. The CDR3 sequence is CASSFAGETQYF. CDR3 nucleotides: TGTGCCAGCAGTTTTGCGGGAGAGACCCAGTACTTC.

The gene calls are TRBV5-1 and TRBJ2-3; the match to TRBD2 covers 9 bases. J was trimmed by 5 bases and V by 4 bases; bases with no gene match: 11. CDR1 and CDR2 from the germline V gene are SGHRS and YFSETQ. There are 16 residues in the CDR3. CDR3 DNA sequence: TGCGCCAGCAGCACTATAGCGGGGGCTAACCAAGATACGCAGTATTTT. Protein: CASSTIAGANQDTQYF.

The chain recombines TRBV10-1 with TRBJ2-3; D unclear. The germline V and J ends were trimmed by 2 bases and 0 bases, with 9 bases remaining between them. The CDR3 consists of 15 residues. Germline V gene lookup returns CDR1 WNHNN and CDR2 SYGVQD (reference sequence). CDR3 amino acids: CASSENTASTDTQYF. Here the CDR3 DNA reads TGCGCCAGCAGTGAGAACACAGCTAGCACAGATACGCAGTATTTT.

The sample holds one count of this clone. J is TRBJ1-2 and V is TRBV5-4; no definite D call. Germline CDR1 and CDR2: SGHNT and YYREEE (reference sequence). This CDR3 has 13 amino acids. Trimming removed 4 bases from V and 1 base from J, with 8 bases in between. Here the CDR3 DNA reads TGTGCCAGCAGCGTGGGAGGTAACTATGGCTACACCTTC. Amino acids: CASSVGGNYGYTF. Using reference TRBV5-4 and TRBJ1-2 for the parts outside the CDR3, the full variable domain is ETGVTQSPTHLIKTRGQQVTLRCSSQSGHNTVSWYQQALGQGPQFIFQYYREEENGRGNFPPRFSGLQFPNYSSELNVNALELDDSALYLCASSVGGNYGYTFGSGTRLTVV.

This clone turned up a few times. The chain is built from TRBV5-4 and TRBJ2-7; no clear D gene. The germline gives CDR1 SGHNT, CDR2 YYREEE (reference sequence). The CDR3 covers 15 residues. V was shortened by 0 bases and J by 4 bases, with 14 bases between the two germline ends. CDR3 in amino acids: CASSLAGTGNYEQYF. The DNA of the CDR3 is TGTGCCAGCAGCTTGGCAGGTACTGGTAATTACGAGCAGTACTTC.

The chain employs TRBV27 and TRBJ2-1; D may be TRBD2 (5 bases). The CDR3 runs to 14 residues. Germline CDR1 MNHEY, CDR2 SMNVEV (reference sequence). V lost 6 bases, J lost 3 bases, and 12 bases lay in between. This CDR3 is CASSRTYNYNEQFF. The CDR3 bases are TGTGCCAGCAGCAGGACTTACAACTACAATGAGCAGTTCTTC.

The V gene is TRBV5-4, the J gene TRBJ2-1; tentatively, D is TRBD2 (5 bases). Germline V gene lookup returns CDR1 SGHNT and CDR2 YYREEE (reference sequence). V gave up 3 bases and J gave up 0 bases, with 13 bases separating them. The CDR3 has 16 amino acids. The CDR3 loop reads CASSSESGGSYNEQFF. As DNA, the CDR3 is TGTGCCAGCAGCTCGGAAAGCGGAGGCTCCTACAATGAGCAGTTCTTC.

This clone occurred many times. This sequence joins TRBV2 and TRBJ1-3; 8 bases agree with TRBD1. The germline gives CDR1 SNHLY, CDR2 FYNNEI. V shed 5 bases and J 3 bases; nucleotides not matched to a gene: 9. The CDR3 length is 16 residues. CDR3 residues: CASSQTDRVNGNTIYF. The CDR3 bases are TGTGCCAGCAGTCAAACGGACAGGGTAAATGGAAACACCATATATTTT.

The chain uses TRBV4-2 and TRBJ1-2; a possible D gene is TRBD1 (6 bases). Germline CDR1 reads LGHNA; CDR2 reads YNFKEQ. The CDR3 runs to 16 residues. The V end lost 4 bases, the J end lost 0 bases, and 15 bases lay between the germline ends. CDR3 DNA: TGTGCCAGCAGCCTAAACCCGGACAGAACTAACTATGGCTACACCTTC. Encoded protein: CASSLNPDRTNYGYTF.

This chain connects TRBV2 to TRBJ2-1; 9 bases are a match to TRBD2. The junction had 8 bases not matched to a gene; V was cut back by 4 bases and J by 7 bases. Germline CDR1 reads SNHLY; CDR2 reads FYNNEI. This CDR3 comprises 15 residues. The chain's CDR3 is CASSAGLANLNEQFF. CDR3 DNA sequence: TGTGCCAGCAGTGCCGGACTAGCGAATTTAAATGAGCAGTTCTTC.

This chain uses TRBV6-5 with TRBJ1-2, with D possibly TRBD1 on 5 matching bases. The CDR3 length is 12 residues. The V and J ends lost 6 bases and 4 bases respectively, with 9 bases between them. Germline values: CDR1 MNHEY, CDR2 SVGAGI. CDR3 loop: CASSPTAYGYTF. CDR3 coding DNA: TGTGCCAGCAGCCCGACAGCCTATGGCTACACCTTC.

The count of this clone is one. The chain joins TRBV6-5 to TRBJ1-2; 7 nucleotides match TRBD1. CDR1 and CDR2 (germline): MNHEY, SVGAGI. The CDR3 sequence is 13 residues long. J gave up 12 bases and V 4 bases, and 11 bases lay outside the gene matches. As DNA, the CDR3 is TGTGCCAGCAGTTTCGGGACAGCCGGAACGCACACCTTC. Its translation is CASSFGTAGTHTF.

The rearrangement joins TRBV9 to TRBJ2-1; 10 bases map to TRBD2. This CDR3 spans 16 amino acids. V was pared by 0 bases and J by 8 bases, with 8 bases of the junction left unmatched. Germline values: CDR1 SGDLS, CDR2 YYNGEE. DNA for the CDR3: TGTGCCAGCAGCGTAGAAGCGGGAGGGGGTCGGGATGAGCAGTTCTTC. Protein product: CASSVEAGGGRDEQFF.

The chain carries TRBV5-1 and TRBJ2-7; D is perhaps TRBD1 (5 bases). Germline values: CDR1 SGHRS, CDR2 YFSETQ. The CDR3 totals 13 residues. The V end lost 3 bases, the J end lost 5 bases, and 12 bases lay between the germline ends. CDR3 nucleotide sequence: TGCGCCAGCAGCTATGCAGGGAACAACGAGCAGTACTTC. This translates into CASSYAGNNEQYF.